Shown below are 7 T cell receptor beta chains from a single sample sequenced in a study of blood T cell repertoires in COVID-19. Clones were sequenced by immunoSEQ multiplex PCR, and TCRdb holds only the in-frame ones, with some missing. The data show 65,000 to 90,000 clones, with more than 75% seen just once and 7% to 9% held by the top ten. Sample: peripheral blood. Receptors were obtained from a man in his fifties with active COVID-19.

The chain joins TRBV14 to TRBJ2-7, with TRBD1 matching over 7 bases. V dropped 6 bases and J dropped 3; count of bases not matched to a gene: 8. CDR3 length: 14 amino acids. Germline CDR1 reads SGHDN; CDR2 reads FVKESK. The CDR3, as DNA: TGTGCCAGCAGTCCGGGACAGATTCTCTACGAGCAGTACTTC. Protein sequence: CASSPGQILYEQYF.

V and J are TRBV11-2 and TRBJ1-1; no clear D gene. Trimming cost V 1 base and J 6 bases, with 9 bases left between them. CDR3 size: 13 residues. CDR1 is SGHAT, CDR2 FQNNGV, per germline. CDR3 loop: CASSLAHGAEAFF. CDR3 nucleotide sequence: TGTGCCAGCAGCTTAGCTCACGGGGCTGAAGCTTTCTTT.

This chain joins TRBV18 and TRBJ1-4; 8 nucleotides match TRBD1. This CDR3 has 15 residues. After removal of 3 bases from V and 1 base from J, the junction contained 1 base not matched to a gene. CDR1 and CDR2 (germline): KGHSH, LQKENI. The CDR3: CASSPTGGTNEKLFF. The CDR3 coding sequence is TGTGCCAGCTCACCTACAGGGGGAACTAATGAAAAACTGTTTTTT.

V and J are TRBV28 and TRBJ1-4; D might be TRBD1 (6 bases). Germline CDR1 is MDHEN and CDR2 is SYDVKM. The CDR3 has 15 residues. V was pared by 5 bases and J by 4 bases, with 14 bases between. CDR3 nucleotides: TGTGCCAGCAGTCCGCTCGGACAGCATAATGAAAAACTGTTTTTT. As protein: CASSPLGQHNEKLFF.

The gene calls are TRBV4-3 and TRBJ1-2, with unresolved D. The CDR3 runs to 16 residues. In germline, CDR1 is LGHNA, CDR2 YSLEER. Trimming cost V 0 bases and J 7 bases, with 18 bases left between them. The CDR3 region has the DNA TGCGCCAGCAGCCAAGATCACGTTGAGGCGAGAAGTGGCTACACCTTC. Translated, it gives CASSQDHVEARSGYTF.

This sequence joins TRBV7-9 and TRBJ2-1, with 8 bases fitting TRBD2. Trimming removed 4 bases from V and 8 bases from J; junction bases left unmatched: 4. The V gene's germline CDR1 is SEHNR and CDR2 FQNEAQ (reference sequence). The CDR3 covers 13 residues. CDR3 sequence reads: CASSSFGGDEQFF. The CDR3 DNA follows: TGTGCCAGCAGCTCCTTCGGGGGGGATGAGCAGTTCTTC.

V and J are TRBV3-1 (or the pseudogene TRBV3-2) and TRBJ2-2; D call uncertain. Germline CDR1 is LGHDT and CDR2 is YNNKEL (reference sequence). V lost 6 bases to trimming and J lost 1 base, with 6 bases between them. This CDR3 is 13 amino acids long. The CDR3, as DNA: TGTGCCAGCAGGGGCTGGAACACCGGGGAGCTGTTTTTT. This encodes CASRGWNTGELFF.